What follows are 19 T cell receptor beta chains derived from one specimen sequenced in a study of cytomegalovirus exposure and HLA in healthy donors. Repertoires were generated with immunoSEQ multiplex PCR, while TCRdb's copy carries only in-frame clones and drops some. Altogether around 150,000 clones are present, about four fifths being singletons, with the ten largest covering 10%. The sample was PBMCs. All receptors derive from a man in his thirties or forties in good health and CMV-seropositive.

This sequence joins TRBV19 and TRBJ1-2, with 8 bases matching TRBD1. The CDR3 consists of 17 residues. Germline V CDR1 and CDR2: LNHDA, SQIVND (reference sequence). The trim removed 4 bases at V and 4 bases at J, leaving 14 bases unmatched. This chain's CDR3 is CASSSTIGTGSTYGYTF. CDR3 in DNA: TGTGCCAGTAGTAGTACTATCGGGACAGGATCCACCTATGGCTACACCTTC. Based on the CDR3 plus reference TRBV19 and TRBJ1-2, the full variable domain is DGGITQSPKYLFRKEGQNVTLSCEQNLNHDAMYWYRQDPGQGLRLIYYSQIVNDFQKGDIAEGYSVSREKKESFPLTVTSAQKNPTAFYLCASSSTIGTGSTYGYTFGSGTRLTVV.

V gene TRBV19 combines with J gene TRBJ2-2; a possible D gene is TRBD1 (5 bases). V was clipped by 3 bases and J by 0 bases, with 8 bases between them. CDR3 length: 15 residues. The germline gives CDR1 LNHDA, CDR2 SQIVND (reference sequence). CDR3 sequence: CASSMPGTNTGELFF. The CDR3 region has the DNA TGTGCCAGTAGTATGCCAGGGACGAACACCGGGGAGCTGTTTTTT.

This clone was counted between two and nine times. The chain employs TRBV19 and TRBJ1-1; 10 bases align to TRBD1. Germline CDR1 reads LNHDA; CDR2 reads SQIVND (reference sequence). V lost 3 bases and J lost 3; bases outside the gene matches: 4. CDR3 length equals 15 residues. The CDR3 DNA reads as TGTGCCAGTAGTATGACAGGGGGCGCGTACACTGAAGCTTTCTTT. It yields the protein CASSMTGGAYTEAFF.

This rearrangement joins TRBV2 to TRBJ2-4, with D unresolved. Germline loops: CDR1 SNHLY, CDR2 FYNNEI. This CDR3 has 16 residues. V was shortened by 6 bases and J by 0 bases, with 15 bases between the two germline ends. CDR3 loop: CASRVTAELAKNIQYF. In nucleotides, the CDR3 is TGTGCCAGCAGGGTCACAGCAGAATTAGCCAAAAACATTCAGTACTTC.

This clone was recorded a few times. This chain uses TRBV11-3 with TRBJ2-2; perhaps TRBD1 as D (6 bases). The CDR3 is 15 residues long. V lost 5 bases and J 1 base, leaving 11 bases between the germline ends. Germline V CDR1 and CDR2: SGHNT, YENEEA. The CDR3 DNA follows: TGTGCCAGCAGCGCCGAGGGACAGAACACCGGGGAGCTGTTTTTT. This encodes CASSAEGQNTGELFF.

The chain joins TRBV4-3 to TRBJ2-3; TRBD2 matches at 8 bases. The ends lost 1 base at V and 0 bases at J; junction bases unmatched: 12. Germline V lookup: CDR1 LGHNA, CDR2 YSLEER. The CDR3 is 19 amino acids. The CDR3 region has the DNA TGCGCCAGCAGCCAAGCGTACAGCGGGGGCTGGCACAGCACAGATACGCAGTATTTT. It translates to CASSQAYSGGWHSTDTQYF.

The chain uses TRBV30 and TRBJ2-5; the D is unclear. CDR1 is GTSNPN and CDR2 is SVGIG in the germline V gene (reference sequence). V was trimmed by 3 bases and J by 4 bases, leaving 15 bases between them. This CDR3 has 14 amino acids. The CDR3 nucleotides are TGTGCCTGGAGCCCGGTTGGTCGCCCAGAGACCCAGTACTTC. Amino acid sequence: CAWSPVGRPETQYF. Combining the CDR3 with reference TRBV30 and TRBJ2-5 gives the whole variable domain SQTIHQWPATLVQPVGSPLSLECTVEGTSNPNLYWYRQAAGRGLQLLFYSVGIGQISSEVPQNLSASRPQDRQFILSSKKLLLSDSGFYLCAWSPVGRPETQYFGPGTRLLVL.

This rearrangement joins TRBV6-5 to TRBJ1-1, with 7 bases aligning to TRBD1. The CDR3 loop spans 15 amino acids. Germline CDR1 reads MNHEY; CDR2 reads SVGAGI. The V segment lost 0 bases and the J segment 6 bases; nucleotides outside the gene matches: 7. The CDR3 protein is CASSYSSRGLAEAFF. The CDR3 nucleotides are TGTGCCAGCAGTTACTCTTCGAGGGGGCTAGCTGAAGCTTTCTTT.

The rearrangement uses TRBV10-3 and TRBJ2-1; tentative D call: TRBD1 (5 bases). The CDR3 totals 18 residues. Germline V lookup: CDR1 ENHRY, CDR2 SYGVKD. Trimming took off 2 bases at V and 2 bases at J, with 19 bases between the two ends. For the CDR3, the DNA is TGTGCCATCAGTGAGATCTGGGGCCCCGAAGGGGCCTACAATGAGCAGTTCTTC. Residues: CAISEIWGPEGAYNEQFF.

The chain uses TRBV28 and TRBJ1-1, with D perhaps TRBD1 (5 bases). CDR3 length equals 13 residues. The germline V gene encodes CDR1 MDHEN and CDR2 SYDVKM. Trimming cost V 6 bases and J 6 bases, with 14 bases left between them. CDR3 residues: CASRPGQVSEAFF. Written as DNA, the CDR3 is TGTGCCAGCAGGCCAGGACAAGTCTCTGAAGCTTTCTTT. Combining the CDR3 with reference TRBV28 and TRBJ1-1 gives the whole variable domain DVKVTQSSRYLVKRTGEKVFLECVQDMDHENMFWYRQDPGLGLRLIYFSYDVKMKEKGDIPEGYSVSREKKERFSLILESASTNQTSMYLCASRPGQVSEAFFGQGTRLTVV.

The chain employs TRBV28 and TRBJ1-1; perhaps TRBD1 as D (5 bases). The CDR3 is 15 amino acids. Trimming shortened V by 3 bases and J by 0 bases, and 11 bases separated the two germline ends. Looked up from germline, CDR1 is MDHEN and CDR2 is SYDVKM. The CDR3 DNA follows: TGTGCCAGCAGTTTCCCTTACAGGTTGAACACTGAAGCTTTCTTT. Its protein product is CASSFPYRLNTEAFF.

The genes are TRBV7-6 and TRBJ2-3; no clear D. The germline V gene encodes CDR1 SGHVS and CDR2 FNYEAQ. Trimming took 5 bases from V and 8 from J, leaving 11 bases between them. The CDR3 loop spans 12 amino acids. The CDR3 reads CASSHNLGTQYF. In DNA form, the CDR3 reads TGTGCCAGCAGCCACAATCTAGGTACGCAGTATTTT.

This clone occurred once. The chain uses TRBV15 and TRBJ2-1; TRBD2 matches at 13 bases. CDR1 and CDR2 from the germline V gene are LNHNV and YYDKDF (reference sequence). The CDR3 is 19 amino acids. J gave up 0 bases and V 11 bases, and 16 bases lay outside the gene matches. The CDR3 DNA follows: TGTGCCGCAACAGGACTAGCGGGAGAAGGTGGACGCTCCTACAATGAGCAGTTCTTC. Protein: CAATGLAGEGGRSYNEQFF.

The CDR3 sequence: CASSLILAGTDEQFF. The CDR3 DNA is TGTGCCAGCAGCTTGATTCTAGCGGGAACCGATGAGCAGTTCTTC. The rearrangement joins TRBV5-4 to TRBJ2-1; 9 nucleotides agree with TRBD2. Germline V CDR1 and CDR2: SGHNT, YYREEE (reference sequence). CDR3 length equals 15 residues. The trim removed 1 base at V and 8 bases at J, leaving 7 bases unmatched.

V gene TRBV2 combines with J gene TRBJ2-5, with 8 bases that match TRBD1. The trim removed 3 bases at V and 5 bases at J, leaving 20 bases unmatched. The CDR3 loop spans 19 amino acids. Germline V gene lookup returns CDR1 SNHLY and CDR2 FYNNEI. The CDR3 DNA reads as TGTGCCAGCAGTGATGCCTGGTTGGACGGACAGGGCCCAAGGGAGACCCAGTACTTC. The encoded protein is CASSDAWLDGQGPRETQYF. Combining the CDR3 with reference TRBV2 and TRBJ2-5 gives the whole variable domain EPEVTQTPSHQVTQMGQEVILRCVPISNHLYFYWYRQILGQKVEFLVSFYNNEISEKSEIFDDQFSVERPDGSNFTLKIRSTKLEDSAMYFCASSDAWLDGQGPRETQYFGPGTRLLVL.

This chain joins TRBV28 and TRBJ1-2; maybe TRBD1 (5 bases). CDR1 and CDR2 (germline): MDHEN, SYDVKM. The CDR3 runs 13 residues. Deletions cut 5 bases from V and 4 bases from J, with 11 bases between. This chain's CDR3 is CASSPQETYGYTF. The CDR3 DNA reads TGTGCCAGCAGTCCACAGGAAACCTATGGCTACACCTTC.

This chain uses TRBV2 with TRBJ2-1; possible D gene TRBD2, 5 bases. V was clipped by 8 bases and J by 9 bases, with 11 bases between them. Germline CDR1 and CDR2: SNHLY and FYNNEI. The CDR3 totals 11 residues. The CDR3 reads CASQQRGEQFF. CDR3 DNA: TGTGCCAGCCAACAACGGGGTGAGCAGTTCTTC. Full variable domain (outside the CDR3, taken from reference TRBV2 and TRBJ2-1): EPEVTQTPSHQVTQMGQEVILRCVPISNHLYFYWYRQILGQKVEFLVSFYNNEISEKSEIFDDQFSVERPDGSNFTLKIRSTKLEDSAMYFCASQQRGEQFFGPGTRLTVL.

This rearrangement joins TRBV5-4 to TRBJ2-2; 9 bases agree with TRBD2. V lost 3 bases, J lost 1 base, and 13 bases stayed unmatched. The CDR3 runs 19 residues. Germline loops: CDR1 SGHNT, CDR2 YYREEE (reference sequence). This chain's CDR3 is CASSSLKFSGGLNTGELFF. CDR3 nucleotides: TGTGCCAGCAGCTCCTTAAAATTTAGCGGGGGCTTGAACACCGGGGAGCTGTTTTTT.

The chain joins TRBV28 to TRBJ2-1; TRBD2 matches at 10 bases. The junction had 7 bases not matched to a gene; V was cut back by 0 bases and J by 8 bases. Germline CDR1 is MDHEN and CDR2 is SYDVKM. CDR3 length: 16 amino acids. The CDR3 DNA reads TGTGCCAGCAGTTTATGGGGTAGCGGGGGGTCGGATGAGCAGTTCTTC. Translating it yields CASSLWGSGGSDEQFF.